This T cell receptor (beta chain) originates from a study of vaccination effects on CD4 cells after COVID-19. This clone was picked up one time. Its matching antigen is unknown. This CDR3 region has 16 residues. Trimming cost V 0 bases and J 4 bases, with 10 bases left between them. CDR1 and CDR2 from the germline V gene are MNHEY and SMNVEV (reference sequence). Sequenced by immunoSEQ multiplex PCR; TCRdb stores in-frame clones only, minus some. This sample has tens of thousands of clones, with roughly 70% found just once. Expansion of antigen-specific CD4+ T cells with viral peptide pools was carried out by the ViraFEST assay before sequencing. With more than 9 days of culture completed, CD4+ T cells were isolated. Vaccine recipients lacked prior SARS-CoV-2 infection and had negative nucleocapsid antibodies.

This TCR was sampled from a human donor who received a COVID-19 vaccine. The gene calls are TRBV27 and TRBJ1-6; perhaps TRBD1 as D (6 bases). Sequenced here: CD4+ T cells from PBMCs cultured with SARS-CoV-2 spike peptides, sampled before COVID-19 vaccination. CDR3 sequence: CASSLSGGGYNSPLHF. The CDR3 coding sequence is TGTGCCAGCAGTTTATCCGGGGGCGGGTATAATTCACCCCTCCACTTT.